This is a list of T cell receptor beta chains from one sample in a study of OX40 agonist ivuxolimab in advanced cancers. TCRdb's copy holds only in-frame clones and misses some; the assay was immunoSEQ multiplex PCR. The sample lists around 62,000 clones; approximately 80% were seen once. Here the sequenced sample was CD4+ or CD8+ T cells sorted from blood, taken in a trial of the OX40 agonist ivuxolimab. These TCRs come from an adult with an advanced solid tumor such as melanoma, head and neck, liver or kidney cancer. Each CDR3 is given with its conserved first and last residue. A D gene is named only where the DNA matches it firmly. Expanded clones get a size class; other rows say once, few or many, or leave the size out.

NA	TRBJ1-2	few	TRBV29-1	CSAENYNYGYTF	TGCAGCGCCGAGAACTACAACTATGGCTACACCTTC
TRBD1	TRBJ2-3	NA	TRBV29-1	CSVLGQGRDTQYF	TGCAGCGTACTCGGACAGGGGAGGGATACGCAGTATTTT
NA	TRBJ2-7	NA	TRBV7-9	CASSLGQLSSYEQYF	TGTGCCAGCAGCTTAGGACAGTTGAGCTCCTACGAGCAGTACTTC
NA	TRBJ2-1	NA	TRBV6-1	CASTWERGEQFF	TGTGCCAGCACCTGGGAGCGCGGTGAGCAGTTCTTC
NA	TRBJ2-7	once	TRBV5-4	CASSFLTSYEQYF	TGTGCCAGCAGCTTCCTGACCTCCTACGAGCAGTACTTC
TRBD2	TRBJ2-5	NA	TRBV7-2	CASSLAPAGPQETQYF	TGTGCCAGCAGCTTAGCCCCAGCGGGACCCCAAGAGACCCAGTACTTC
TRBD1	TRBJ2-1	NA	TRBV7-9	CARSRDSNEQFF	TGTGCCAGAAGCCGGGACAGCAATGAGCAGTTCTTC
NA	TRBJ1-6	NA	TRBV21-1	CASSNPRLGQGEGNSPLHF	TGTGCCAGCAGCAACCCCCGGCTCGGACAGGGTGAGGGGAATTCACCCCTCCACTTT
TRBD1	TRBJ2-1	NA	TRBV11-3	CASSSHPGTGSYNEQFF	TGTGCCAGCAGCTCTCACCCGGGGACAGGCTCCTACAATGAGCAGTTCTTC
NA	TRBJ2-2	NA	TRBV9	CASSVEGTPITGELFF	TGTGCCAGCAGCGTAGAAGGGACACCCATTACCGGGGAGCTGTTTTTT
NA	TRBJ2-3	NA	TRBV6-5	CASSYKVTGTDTQYF	TGTGCCAGCAGTTACAAAGTGACAGGTACAGATACGCAGTATTTT
NA	TRBJ1-1	NA	TRBV15	CATSRGGVELDTEAFF	TGTGCCACCAGCAGAGGAGGGGTTGAGCTGGACACTGAAGCTTTCTTT
NA	TRBJ1-6	few	TRBV6-6	CASSRIQGAGSPLHF	TGTGCCAGCAGTCGAATACAGGGTGCGGGGTCACCCCTCCACTTT
NA	TRBJ2-1	NA	TRBV25-1	CASSESSRGSYNEQFF	TGTGCCAGCAGTGAATCTTCCAGGGGTTCCTACAATGAGCAGTTCTTC
NA	TRBJ1-4	NA	TRBV21-1	CASSKGRGQSNEKLFF	TGTGCCAGCAGCAAGGGGAGAGGACAGTCTAATGAAAAACTGTTTTTT
NA	TRBJ2-2	NA	TRBV5-1	CASSLVTLNTGELFF	TGCGCCAGCAGCTTGGTGACACTTAACACCGGGGAGCTGTTTTTT
TRBD2	TRBJ2-1	once	TRBV5-1	CASSRGLAGGRFPYYNEQFF	TGCGCCAGCAGCCGGGGACTAGCGGGGGGACGGTTCCCCTACTACAATGAGCAGTTCTTC
TRBD2	TRBJ2-3	NA	TRBV7-7	CASSPGLASTDTQYF	TGTGCCAGCAGCCCGGGACTAGCTAGCACAGATACGCAGTATTTT
TRBD2	TRBJ2-2	NA	TRBV19	CASYGPSGKGHTGELFF	TGTGCCAGTTATGGGCCCAGCGGGAAGGGTCACACCGGGGAGCTGTTTTTT
TRBD2	TRBJ2-1	NA	TRBV14	CASSQDPLYPGLAGESYNEQFF	TGTGCCAGCAGCCAAGATCCTTTATATCCGGGACTAGCGGGAGAGTCCTACAATGAGCAGTTCTTC
TRBD2	TRBJ2-5	NA	TRBV10-1	CASSEFSGGETQYF	TGCGCCAGCAGTGAGTTTAGCGGGGGAGAGACCCAGTACTTC
NA	TRBJ2-1	NA	TRBV7-2	CASSPRAQLSYNEQFF	TGTGCCAGCAGCCCTAGAGCCCAGCTATCCTACAATGAGCAGTTCTTC
NA	TRBJ2-1	few	TRBV12-2	CASRLRFKGNEQFF	TGTGCAAGTCGCTTAAGGTTTAAGGGCAATGAGCAGTTCTTC
NA	TRBJ2-7	few	TRBV5-4	CASSFTLGTEQYF	TGTGCCAGCAGCTTCACCCTAGGTACCGAGCAGTACTTC
TRBD1	TRBJ1-2	NA	TRBV7-9	CASSPGGAGYGYTF	TGTGCCAGCAGCCCAGGGGGCGCGGGATATGGCTACACCTTC
NA	TRBJ1-2	NA	TRBV5-5	CASSFYLGGYTF	TGTGCCAGCAGCTTTTATTTGGGTGGCTACACCTTC
TRBD2	TRBJ2-2	NA	TRBV7-9	CASSLVYRRSGRAAGELFF	TGTGCCAGCAGCTTAGTTTATCGTCGGAGCGGGAGGGCCGCCGGGGAGCTGTTTTTT
TRBD2	TRBJ2-3	NA	TRBV28	CASSWGTSGRAGDTQYF	TGTGCCAGCAGTTGGGGGACTAGCGGGAGGGCCGGAGATACGCAGTATTTT
TRBD2	TRBJ2-7	NA	TRBV4-3	CASSQDGAGEDEQYF	TGCGCCAGCAGCCAAGATGGGGCGGGAGAAGACGAGCAGTACTTC
NA	TRBJ2-5	NA	TRBV18	CASSPLDERQETQYF	TGTGCCAGCTCACCCCTGGATGAACGTCAAGAGACCCAGTACTTC
TRBD1	TRBJ2-4	NA	TRBV18	CASSPDRERLGNIQYF	TGTGCCAGCTCACCTGACAGGGAAAGATTGGGAAACATTCAGTACTTC
TRBD2	TRBJ2-7	NA	TRBV7-2	CAGSQQLAGYSYEQYF	TGTGCCGGCAGCCAACAACTAGCGGGATACTCCTACGAGCAGTACTTC
NA	TRBJ2-1	NA	TRBV15	CATSRDQATNNEQFF	TGTGCCACCAGCAGAGATCAGGCAACCAACAATGAGCAGTTCTTC
TRBD1	TRBJ2-7	NA	TRBV28	CAGQNRGSYEQYF	TGTGCCGGACAGAACAGGGGGTCCTACGAGCAGTACTTC
NA	TRBJ2-7	NA	TRBV7-9	CASSLNALEVYEQYF	TGTGCCAGCAGCTTAAACGCTCTGGAGGTCTACGAGCAGTACTTC
TRBD2	TRBJ2-3	few	TRBV4-1	CASGLADSTDTQYF	TGCGCCAGCGGGCTAGCGGATAGCACAGATACGCAGTATTTT